This is a list of T cell receptor beta chains from one sample in a study of a mutant IDH1 vaccine in newly diagnosed glioma. Produced via immunoSEQ multiplex PCR; TCRdb's table is partial and in-frame only. The table lists around 61,000 clones, approximately 90% of them singletons. The antigens of these receptors remain unknown. The sequencing here drew on PBMCs, taken from a glioma patient whose treatment included an IDH1 peptide vaccine. The source of these receptors is a woman in her thirties or forties with glioma. Both conserved end residues are part of each CDR3. A D gene is named only where the DNA matches it firmly. Clone size appears in some rows only: once, few, many, or a class for an expanded clone.

v_call	clone_size	cdr3_length	d_call	j_call	cdr3_nt	cdr3_aa
TRBV7-2	.	17	TRBD2	TRBJ2-2	TGTGCCAGCACCGCCCTGCCGGGGGGTCTGGATAACGGGGAGCTGTTTTTT	CASTALPGGLDNGELFF
TRBV4-1	few	15	.	TRBJ1-2	TGCGCCAGCAGCCAAGGGGGAGGGGCCGGGGCCGGCTACACCTTC	CASSQGGGAGAGYTF
TRBV2	.	16	TRBD2	TRBJ2-5	TGTGCCAGCATTCGCGGGAGCGACCTCCCAAAAGAGACCCAGTACTTC	CASIRGSDLPKETQYF
TRBV29-1	.	16	TRBD1	TRBJ2-7	TGCAGCGTAGGGGGCCTTCCGGGACAGGGGGTCTACGAGCAGTACTTC	CSVGGLPGQGVYEQYF
TRBV28	.	15	.	TRBJ1-5	TGTGCCAGCAGTTTAGATCGACAGAGCAATCAGCCCCAGCATTTT	CASSLDRQSNQPQHF
TRBV6-5	.	14	.	TRBJ2-3	TGTGCCAGCAGTTACTCGGTGTCGGCACTTACGCAGTATTTT	CASSYSVSALTQYF
TRBV20-1	.	11	.	TRBJ1-3	TGCAGTGCCAGGTCTGGAAACACCATATATTTT	CSARSGNTIYF
TRBV2	once	18	TRBD2	TRBJ2-2	TGTGCCAGCAGCGTCCTAAGGACTAGCGGGGGGAACACCGGGGAGCTGTTTTTT	CASSVLRTSGGNTGELFF
TRBV29-1	.	19	TRBD2	TRBJ2-1	TGCAGCGCCCAAATCTGGGCTAGCGGGGGGGGGCTGTCCTACAATGAGCAGTTCTTC	CSAQIWASGGGLSYNEQFF
TRBV7-2	.	16	TRBD2	TRBJ2-1	TGTGCCAGCAGTCAAATAGCGGGGGTATCCTACAATGAGCAGTTCTTC	CASSQIAGVSYNEQFF
TRBV27	once	14	.	TRBJ2-2	TGTGCCAGCAGTTTCAGGGTTGGGGCCGGGGAGCTGTTTTTT	CASSFRVGAGELFF
TRBV7-2	.	16	.	TRBJ1-1	TGTGCCAGCAGCTTAGTTGTCAGGCGAACGGACACTGAAGCTTTCTTT	CASSLVVRRTDTEAFF
TRBV6-6	.	13	.	TRBJ2-7	TGTGCCAGCAGGAGCGGTCTATCCTACGAGCAGTACTTC	CASRSGLSYEQYF
TRBV21-1	.	15	.	TRBJ1-6	TGTGCCAGCAGCAAAGTTGACAGGAGCAGCTCACCCCTCCACTTT	CASSKVDRSSSPLHF
TRBV6-5	.	16	TRBD1	TRBJ2-5	TGTGCCAGCAGTTACGGGACCGCGACAGGGAGAGAGACCCAGTACTTC	CASSYGTATGRETQYF
TRBV18	few	15	TRBD1	TRBJ1-4	TGTGCCAGCTCTCGACACAGGGGGAAGGATGAAAAACTGTTTTTT	CASSRHRGKDEKLFF
TRBV6-4	once	17	.	TRBJ1-3	TGTGCCAGCAGTGACCCAAGGACCTGGCTCTCCGGAAACACCATATATTTT	CASSDPRTWLSGNTIYF
TRBV15	.	15	.	TRBJ2-3	TGTGCCACCAGCAGTACGGAGCGGGGCACAGATACGCAGTATTTT	CATSSTERGTDTQYF
TRBV7-9	.	15	.	TRBJ1-1	TGTGCCAGCAGCTCCCGCCGCAAACTGAACACTGAAGCTTTCTTT	CASSSRRKLNTEAFF
TRBV6-5	.	15	.	TRBJ1-1	TGTGCCAGCAGTTACTCTCGTCCCGTGAACACTGAAGCTTTCTTT	CASSYSRPVNTEAFF
TRBV19	.	18	.	TRBJ1-5	TGTGCCAGTAGTCAAATGGGCCGAAGACAGTTAGCGGGTCAGCCCCAGCATTTT	CASSQMGRRQLAGQPQHF
TRBV30	.	19	TRBD2	TRBJ2-2	TGTGCCTGGAGTCGAAGACTAGCGGGATACGCCGCGAACACCGGGGAGCTGTTTTTT	CAWSRRLAGYAANTGELFF
TRBV23-1	.	13	.	TRBJ2-1	TGCGCCAGCAGTCAATGGTGCGCAAATGAGCAGTTCTTC	CASSQWCANEQFF
TRBV19	.	16	.	TRBJ1-2	TGTGCCAGTATGTCAGGGGCAGAAGGAATTCGGGATGGCTACACCTTC	CASMSGAEGIRDGYTF
TRBV19	few	18	.	TRBJ1-2	TGTGCCAGTAGTATAAAGCCGGACCCACAACCAAACACGAATGGCTACACCTTC	CASSIKPDPQPNTNGYTF
TRBV19	.	18	TRBD1	TRBJ1-5	TGTGCCAGTAGTACCCTACGACAGGGGGCGGACAGCAATCAGCCCCAGCATTTT	CASSTLRQGADSNQPQHF
TRBV19	.	14	TRBD1	TRBJ2-1	TGTGCCAGTTCGGGACAGGGGAGGTACAATGAGCAGTTCTTC	CASSGQGRYNEQFF
TRBV15	.	15	.	TRBJ1-3	TGTGCCACCAGCAGAAGACGGGACTCTGGAAACACCATATATTTT	CATSRRRDSGNTIYF
TRBV18	once	17	TRBD1	TRBJ2-1	TGTGCCAGCTCCCTCCGGGGACAGGTGAGCTCCTACAATGAGCAGTTCTTC	CASSLRGQVSSYNEQFF
TRBV30	once	13	TRBD1	TRBJ2-7	TGTGCCTGGAGTCGGGACAGGGGGGACGAGCAGTACTTC	CAWSRDRGDEQYF
TRBV18	.	14	.	TRBJ1-5	TGTGCCAGCTCACCTAGGGAGGGTTATCAGCCCCAGCATTTT	CASSPREGYQPQHF
TRBV18	once	13	.	TRBJ2-7	TGTGCCAGCTCACTGTCGGCTTCCTACGAGCAGTACTTC	CASSLSASYEQYF
TRBV5-4	.	15	.	TRBJ2-1	TGTGCCAGCAGCTTGGAGGACCCCGGGGGCAATGAGCAGTTCTTC	CASSLEDPGGNEQFF
TRBV25-1	.	15	.	TRBJ2-5	TGTGCCAGCAGTGAATTGAGGTGGTACCAAGAGACCCAGTACTTC	CASSELRWYQETQYF
TRBV6-1	.	15	.	TRBJ2-7	TGTGCCAGCAGATGGCAAGAACACAGCTCCTACGAGCAGTACTTC	CASRWQEHSSYEQYF
TRBV4-1	.	16	TRBD1	TRBJ2-2	TGCGCCAGCAGCCAAACCGGGACAGGGGGCAGAGGGGAGCTGTTTTTT	CASSQTGTGGRGELFF
TRBV19	.	15	.	TRBJ2-3	TGTGCCAGTAGTACGGGGAGGCTAGTCAGAGATACGCAGTATTTT	CASSTGRLVRDTQYF
TRBV2	.	15	TRBD1	TRBJ1-1	TGTGCCAGCAGTGGCGAGGACAGGGCTGACACTGAAGCTTTCTTT	CASSGEDRADTEAFF
TRBV27	once	15	.	TRBJ2-1	TGTGCCAGCAGACCTGAGGGCTCGGGCTACAATGAGCAGTTCTTC	CASRPEGSGYNEQFF
TRBV19	.	14	.	TRBJ2-4	TGTGCCAGTAGTCCGGGTTTGGGGCAAAACATTCAGTACTTC	CASSPGLGQNIQYF
TRBV6-6	.	15	.	TRBJ1-1	TGTGCCAGCAGTTACTCGGCCAAAGTCACCAATGAAGCTTTCTTT	CASSYSAKVTNEAFF
TRBV27	.	16	TRBD1	TRBJ2-7	TGTGCCAGCAGTCCTTACAACGGACAGGGGGGTGGGGAGCAGTACTTC	CASSPYNGQGGGEQYF
TRBV5-5	.	14	TRBD1	TRBJ1-4	TGTGCCAGCAGCTGGGACAGAACTAATGAAAAACTGTTTTTT	CASSWDRTNEKLFF
TRBV5-4	.	17	TRBD2	TRBJ2-1	TGTGCCAGCAGCTTGGAGGCGGGCGGGAGGGCCTTCAATGAGCAGTTCTTC	CASSLEAGGRAFNEQFF
TRBV10-1	.	14	.	TRBJ1-1	TGCGCCAGCAGTCTCGACACGTCGAACACTGAAGCTTTCTTT	CASSLDTSNTEAFF
TRBV19	.	16	TRBD1	TRBJ1-2	TGTGCCAGTAGTATAAAGGCCTGGGACAGGAGCTATGGCTACACCTTC	CASSIKAWDRSYGYTF
TRBV5-1	.	12	.	TRBJ2-5	TGCGCCAGCCGGCAGGGGCAAGAGACCCAGTACTTC	CASRQGQETQYF
TRBV6-1	.	15	.	TRBJ2-7	TGTGCCAGCAGTGAGAATGAAATGGGGCTAAACGAGCAGTACTTC	CASSENEMGLNEQYF
TRBV6-1	.	14	.	TRBJ1-3	TGTGCCAGCAGTTTACGGGGGGCCAGAAACACCATATATTTT	CASSLRGARNTIYF
TRBV6-6	.	13	.	TRBJ2-7	TGTGCCAGCAGTTACTCCAAAAACTACGAGCAGTACTTC	CASSYSKNYEQYF
TRBV10-3	.	13	.	TRBJ2-5	TGTGCCACCACAACCCCGGTACAAGAGACCCAGTACTTC	CATTTPVQETQYF
TRBV11-2	.	15	.	TRBJ2-2	TGTGCCAGCAGCTTAGCCAGAGGGAACACCGGGGAGCTGTTTTTT	CASSLARGNTGELFF